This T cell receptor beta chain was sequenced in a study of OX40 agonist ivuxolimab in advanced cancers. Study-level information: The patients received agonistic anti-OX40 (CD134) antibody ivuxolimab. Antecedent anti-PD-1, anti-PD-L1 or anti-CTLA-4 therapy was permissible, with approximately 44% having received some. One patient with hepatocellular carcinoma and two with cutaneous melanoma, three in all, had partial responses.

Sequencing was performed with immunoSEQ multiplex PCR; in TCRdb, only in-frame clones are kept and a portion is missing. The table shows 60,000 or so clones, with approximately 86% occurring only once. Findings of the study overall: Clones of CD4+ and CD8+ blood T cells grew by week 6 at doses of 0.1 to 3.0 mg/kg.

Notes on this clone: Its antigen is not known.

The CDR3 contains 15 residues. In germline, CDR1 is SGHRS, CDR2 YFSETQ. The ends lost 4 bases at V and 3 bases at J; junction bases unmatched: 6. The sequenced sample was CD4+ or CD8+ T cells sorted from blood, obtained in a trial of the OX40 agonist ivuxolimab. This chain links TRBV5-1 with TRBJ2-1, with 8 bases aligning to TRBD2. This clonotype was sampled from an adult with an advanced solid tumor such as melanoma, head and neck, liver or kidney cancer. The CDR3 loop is CASSGTGTSYNEQFF. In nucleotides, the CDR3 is TGCGCCAGCAGCGGAACCGGGACTAGCTACAATGAGCAGTTCTTC. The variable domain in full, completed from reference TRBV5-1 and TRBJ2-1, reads KAGVTQTPRYLIKTRGQQVTLSCSPISGHRSVSWYQQTPGQGLQFLFEYFSETQRNKGNFPGRFSGRQFSNSRSEMNVSTLELGDSALYLCASSGTGTSYNEQFFGPGTRLTVL.